Shown below are 8 T cell receptor beta chains from a single sample sequenced in a study of identical twins. Each CDR3 protein gets one entry after TCRdb re-called the 5' RACE reads with MiXCR. The table includes 300,000 to 350,000 distinct CDR3 sequences, roughly an eighth detected once. The sample was also reused in another study, on yellow fever vaccine responses in identical twins.

Sequencing input: CD8+ T cells sorted from blood. Receptors were obtained from a woman between 18 and 29 years old in good health.

This clonotype was counted at least ten times. CDR3 protein: CASTNEYGGPRETQYF. The CDR3 DNA sequence: TGTGCCAGCACCAACGAATACGGGGGCCCCCGAGAGACCCAGTACTTC. The genes are TRBV7-6 and TRBJ2-5, with D perhaps matching TRBD1 or TRBD2 (6 bases each). The ends were cut back, 7 bases at V and 4 bases at J, with 22 bases in the middle. CDR1 and CDR2 (germline): SGHVS, FNYEAQ. The CDR3 runs 16 residues. The entire variable domain, with the rest obtained from reference TRBV7-6 and TRBJ2-5, is as follows: GAGVSQSPRYKVTKRGQDVALRCDPISGHVSLYWYRQALGQGPEFLTYFNYEAQQDKSGLPNDRFSAERPEGSISTLTIQRTEQRDSAMYRCASTNEYGGPRETQYFGPGTRLLVL.

This clonotype showed up many times. V and J are TRBV4-2 and TRBJ2-1, with D unresolved. Per the germline V gene, CDR1 is LGHNA and CDR2 is YNFKEQ. CDR3 length equals 13 residues. V gave up 4 bases and J gave up 5 bases, with 9 bases separating them. CDR3 DNA sequence: TGTGCCAGCAGCCGCGGCTTGCACAATGAGCAGTTCTTC. It specifies CASSRGLHNEQFF.

The chain is built from TRBV4-1 and TRBJ2-1; D tentatively fits TRBD1 or TRBD2 (7 bases each). CDR3 length: 17 amino acids. The V end lost 1 base, the J end lost 0 bases, and 13 bases lay between the germline ends. The germline CDR1 and CDR2 sequences are MGHRA and YSYEKL. The CDR3 region has the DNA TGCGCCAGCAGCCAAGCGCCAGGGGGGGCCTCCTACAATGAGCAGTTCTTC. This codes for CASSQAPGGASYNEQFF.

The chain couples TRBV16 to TRBJ2-5; D call uncertain. Germline CDR1 is KGHSY and CDR2 is FQNENV. Trimming stripped 1 base from V and 3 bases from J, with 6 bases between. The CDR3 has 13 residues. CDR3 sequence (DNA): TGTGCCAGCAGCCAATTGTGGAAAGAGACCCAGTACTTC. This sequence encodes CASSQLWKETQYF.

This clonotype was seen a few times. The rearrangement uses TRBV7-9 and TRBJ2-7; D not certain. CDR3 length: 13 residues. V lost 2 bases to trimming and J lost 7 bases, with 12 bases between them. Germline loops: CDR1 SEHNR, CDR2 FQNEAQ (reference sequence). The CDR3 nucleotides are TGTGCCAGCAGCTTATCCCTCTACCCTGAGCAGTACGTC. Protein product: CASSLSLYPEQYV.

This clonotype has more than one count but fewer than ten. This chain uses TRBV10-3 with TRBJ2-1, with D maybe TRBD2 (6 bases). The CDR3 contains 15 residues. V lost 4 bases and J 4 bases, leaving 14 bases between the germline ends. The germline V gene encodes CDR1 ENHRY and CDR2 SYGVKD. CDR3 coding DNA: TGTGCCATCAGTGGGCTGGGTAGCGGATACAATGAGCAGTTCTTC. It specifies CAISGLGSGYNEQFF.

This clonotype was detected many times. V is TRBV29-1 and J is TRBJ2-3; D remains ambiguous. Trimming removed 3 bases at V and 2 bases at J, with 3 bases between. Germline CDR1 is SQVTM and CDR2 is ANQGSEA. This CDR3 region has 11 residues. CDR3 protein: CSVEVTDTQYF. The CDR3 DNA is TGCAGCGTTGAGGTCACAGATACGCAGTATTTT.

The chain is built from TRBV19 and TRBJ2-7; 11 bases match TRBD1. The CDR3 covers 15 residues. In germline, CDR1 is LNHDA, CDR2 SQIVND (reference sequence). Trimming took 4 bases from V and 5 from J; bases not matched to a gene: 7. The CDR3 region is CASSNPGQGVDEQYF. The CDR3 bases are TGTGCCAGTAGTAATCCGGGACAGGGGGTCGACGAGCAGTACTTC.